This T cell receptor (beta chain) came from a study of shared clonotypes between healthy human individuals. Study findings and constraints: A small donor pool kept down the genetic and exposure-history diversity that was represented. Naive subsets generally exceeded memory subsets in estimated richness.

Only in-frame clones appear in the TCRdb table, and some are missing; sequencing was by immunoSEQ multiplex PCR. This sample has fewer than 1.8 million clones, with approximately 98.5% found just once. CDR3 length equals 11 residues. Germline V lookup: CDR1 ENHRY, CDR2 SYGVKD. The V end was cut by 1 base, the J end by 6 bases, with 4 bases between. With regard to this clone: Its antigen is not identified. Other DNA variants within this sample encode the same CDR3.

Sequenced: naive CD4+ T cells sorted from blood. Stated subset: CD45RA+ positively selected. The clonotype originates from a man aged 30 to 45 in good health. The chain has TRBV10-3 and TRBJ2-7; no firm D call. The CDR3 loop reads CAISEFGEQYF. DNA of the CDR3: TGTGCCATCAGTGAGTTTGGCGAGCAGTACTTC.